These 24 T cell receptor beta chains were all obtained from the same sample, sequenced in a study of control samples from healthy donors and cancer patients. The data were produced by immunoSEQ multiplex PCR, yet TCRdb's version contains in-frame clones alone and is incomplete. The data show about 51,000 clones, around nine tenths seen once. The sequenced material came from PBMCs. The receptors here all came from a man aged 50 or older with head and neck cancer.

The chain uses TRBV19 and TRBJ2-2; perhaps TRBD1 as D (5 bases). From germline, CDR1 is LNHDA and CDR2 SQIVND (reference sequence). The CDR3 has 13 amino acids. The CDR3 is CAALRENTGELFF. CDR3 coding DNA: TGTGCGGCCCTCAGGGAGAACACCGGGGAGCTGTTTTTT.

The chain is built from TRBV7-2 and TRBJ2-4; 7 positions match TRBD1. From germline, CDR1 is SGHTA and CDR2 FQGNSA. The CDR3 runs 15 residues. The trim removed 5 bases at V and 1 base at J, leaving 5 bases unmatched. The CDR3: CASSTPQGAKNIQYF. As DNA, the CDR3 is TGTGCCAGCAGCACACCACAGGGGGCCAAAAACATTCAGTACTTC.

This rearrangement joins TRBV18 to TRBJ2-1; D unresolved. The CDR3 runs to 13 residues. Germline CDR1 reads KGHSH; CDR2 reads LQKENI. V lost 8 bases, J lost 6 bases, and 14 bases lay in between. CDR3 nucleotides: TGTGCCAGCAACCTCGGAGACGCCAATGAGCAGTTCTTC. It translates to CASNLGDANEQFF.

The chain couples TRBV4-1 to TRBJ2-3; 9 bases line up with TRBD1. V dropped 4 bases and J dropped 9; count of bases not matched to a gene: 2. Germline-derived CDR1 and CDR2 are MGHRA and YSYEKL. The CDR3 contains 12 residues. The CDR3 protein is CASSLGTGTQYF. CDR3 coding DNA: TGCGCCAGCAGCCTCGGGACAGGGACGCAGTATTTT.

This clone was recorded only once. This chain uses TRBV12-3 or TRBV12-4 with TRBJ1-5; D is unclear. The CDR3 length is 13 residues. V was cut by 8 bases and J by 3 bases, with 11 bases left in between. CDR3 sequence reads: CASSAGINQPQHF. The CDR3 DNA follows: TGTGCCAGCTCCGCGGGTATCAATCAGCCCCAGCATTTT.

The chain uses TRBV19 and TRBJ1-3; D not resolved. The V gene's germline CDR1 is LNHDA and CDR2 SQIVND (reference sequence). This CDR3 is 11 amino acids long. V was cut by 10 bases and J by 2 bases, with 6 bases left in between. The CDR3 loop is CATRTGNTIYF. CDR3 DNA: TGTGCCACCCGGACTGGAAACACCATATATTTT.

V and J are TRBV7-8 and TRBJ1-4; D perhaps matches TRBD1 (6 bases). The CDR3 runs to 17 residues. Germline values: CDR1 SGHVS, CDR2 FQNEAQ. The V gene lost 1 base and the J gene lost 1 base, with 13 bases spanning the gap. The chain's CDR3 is CASSLVRGAGTNEKLFF. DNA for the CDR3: TGTGCCAGCAGCTTAGTAAGGGGGGCGGGAACTAATGAAAAACTGTTTTTT.

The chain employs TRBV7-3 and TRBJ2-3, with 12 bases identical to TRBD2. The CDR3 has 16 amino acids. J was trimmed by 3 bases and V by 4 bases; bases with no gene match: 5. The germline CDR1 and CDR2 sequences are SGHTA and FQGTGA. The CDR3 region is CASSSGTSGQTDTQYF. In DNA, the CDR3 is TGTGCCAGCAGCTCCGGGACTAGCGGGCAGACAGATACGCAGTATTTT.

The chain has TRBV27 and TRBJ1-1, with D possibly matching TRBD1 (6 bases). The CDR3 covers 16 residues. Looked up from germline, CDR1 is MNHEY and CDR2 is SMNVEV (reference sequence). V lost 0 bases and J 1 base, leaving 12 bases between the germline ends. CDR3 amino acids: CASSLSTGYGNTEAFF. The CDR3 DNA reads TGTGCCAGCAGTTTATCGACAGGTTATGGGAACACTGAAGCTTTCTTT.

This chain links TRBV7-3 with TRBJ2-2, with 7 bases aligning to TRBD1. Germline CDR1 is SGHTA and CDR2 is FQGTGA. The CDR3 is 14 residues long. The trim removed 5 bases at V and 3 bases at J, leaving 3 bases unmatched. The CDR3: CASSKTGYTGELFF. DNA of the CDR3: TGTGCCAGCAGCAAGACAGGGTACACCGGGGAGCTGTTTTTT.

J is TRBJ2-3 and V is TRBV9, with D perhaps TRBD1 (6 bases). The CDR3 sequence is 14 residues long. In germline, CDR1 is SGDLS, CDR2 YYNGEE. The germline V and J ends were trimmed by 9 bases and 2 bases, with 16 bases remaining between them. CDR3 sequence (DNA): TGTGCCATTCGGACAGACATCAACACAGATACGCAGTATTTT. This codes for CAIRTDINTDTQYF.

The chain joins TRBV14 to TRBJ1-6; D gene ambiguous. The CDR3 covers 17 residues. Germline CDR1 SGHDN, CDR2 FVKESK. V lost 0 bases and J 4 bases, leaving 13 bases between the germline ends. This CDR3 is CASSQEAGPSYNSPLHF. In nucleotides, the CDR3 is TGTGCCAGCAGCCAAGAGGCCGGGCCATCATATAATTCACCCCTCCACTTT. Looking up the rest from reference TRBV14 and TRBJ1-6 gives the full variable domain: EAGVTQFPSHSVIEKGQTVTLRCDPISGHDNLYWYRRVMGKEIKFLLHFVKESKQDESGMPNNRFLAERTGGTYSTLKVQPAELEDSGVYFCASSQEAGPSYNSPLHFGNGTRLTVT.

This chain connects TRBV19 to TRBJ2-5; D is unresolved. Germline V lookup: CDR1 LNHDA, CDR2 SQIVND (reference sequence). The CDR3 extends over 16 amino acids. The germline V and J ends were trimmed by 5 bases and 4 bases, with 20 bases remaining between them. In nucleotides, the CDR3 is TGTGCCAGTAGTGACAACGGGCTTACGGATCGAGAGACCCAGTACTTC. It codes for CASSDNGLTDRETQYF.

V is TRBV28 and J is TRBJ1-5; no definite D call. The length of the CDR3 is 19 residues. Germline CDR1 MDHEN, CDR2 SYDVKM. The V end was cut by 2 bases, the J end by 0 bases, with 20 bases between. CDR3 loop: CASSLSIVRVRYSNQPQHF. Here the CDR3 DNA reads TGTGCCAGCAGTTTAAGTATCGTGAGGGTTCGGTATAGCAATCAGCCCCAGCATTTT. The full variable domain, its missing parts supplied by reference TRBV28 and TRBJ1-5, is DVKVTQSSRYLVKRTGEKVFLECVQDMDHENMFWYRQDPGLGLRLIYFSYDVKMKEKGDIPEGYSVSREKKERFSLILESASTNQTSMYLCASSLSIVRVRYSNQPQHFGDGTRLSIL.

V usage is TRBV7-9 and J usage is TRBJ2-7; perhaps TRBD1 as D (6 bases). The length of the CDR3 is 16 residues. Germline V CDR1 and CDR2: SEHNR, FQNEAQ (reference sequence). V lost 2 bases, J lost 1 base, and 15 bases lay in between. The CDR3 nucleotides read TGTGCCAGCAGCTTACGGACGGGCAGGGGTTCCTACGAGCAGTACTTC. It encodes CASSLRTGRGSYEQYF.

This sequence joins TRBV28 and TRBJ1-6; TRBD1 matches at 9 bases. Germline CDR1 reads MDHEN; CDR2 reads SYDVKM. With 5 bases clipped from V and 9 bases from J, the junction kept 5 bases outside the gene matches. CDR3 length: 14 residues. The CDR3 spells CASSQDRGTSPLHF. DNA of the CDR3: TGTGCCAGCAGTCAGGACAGGGGAACTTCACCCCTCCACTTT.

CDR3 sequence reads: CASSLVGSTTETQYF. CDR3 sequence (DNA): TGTGCCAGCAGCTTGGTGGGCAGTACCACAGAGACCCAGTACTTC. The chain couples TRBV5-4 to TRBJ2-5; the D is unclear. Germline CDR1 reads SGHNT; CDR2 reads YYREEE (reference sequence). V was shortened by 0 bases and J by 4 bases, with 13 bases between the two germline ends. The CDR3 is 15 residues long. The variable domain in full, completed from reference TRBV5-4 and TRBJ2-5, reads ETGVTQSPTHLIKTRGQQVTLRCSSQSGHNTVSWYQQALGQGPQFIFQYYREEENGRGNFPPRFSGLQFPNYSSELNVNALELDDSALYLCASSLVGSTTETQYFGPGTRLLVL.

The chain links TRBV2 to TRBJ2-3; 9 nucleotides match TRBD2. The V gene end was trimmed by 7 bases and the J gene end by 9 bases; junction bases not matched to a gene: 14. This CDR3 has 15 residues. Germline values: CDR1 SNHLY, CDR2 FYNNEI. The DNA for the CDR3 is TGTGCCAGCATGGAACTAGCGGGTCGTGCATGGACGCAGTATTTT. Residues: CASMELAGRAWTQYF.

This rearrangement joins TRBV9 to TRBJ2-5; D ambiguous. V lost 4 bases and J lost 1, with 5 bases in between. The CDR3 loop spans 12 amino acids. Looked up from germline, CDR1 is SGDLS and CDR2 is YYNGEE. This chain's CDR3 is CASSRVQETQYF. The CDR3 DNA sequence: TGTGCCAGCAGCAGAGTCCAAGAGACCCAGTACTTC.

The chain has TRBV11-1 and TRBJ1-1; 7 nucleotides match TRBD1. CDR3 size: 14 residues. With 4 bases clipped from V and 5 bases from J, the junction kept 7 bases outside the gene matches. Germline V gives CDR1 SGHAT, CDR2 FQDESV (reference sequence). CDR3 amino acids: CASSYDREKTEAFF. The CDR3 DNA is TGTGCCAGCAGCTACGACAGGGAAAAGACTGAAGCTTTCTTT. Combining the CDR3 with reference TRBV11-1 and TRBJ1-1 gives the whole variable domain EAEVAQSPRYKITEKSQAVAFWCDPISGHATLYWYRQILGQGPELLVQFQDESVVDDSQLPKDRFSAERLKGVDSTLKIQPAELGDSAMYLCASSYDREKTEAFFGQGTRLTVV.

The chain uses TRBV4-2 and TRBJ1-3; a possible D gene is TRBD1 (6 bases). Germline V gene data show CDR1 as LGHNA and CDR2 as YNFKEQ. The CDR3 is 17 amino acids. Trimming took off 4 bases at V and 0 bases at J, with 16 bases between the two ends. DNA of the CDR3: TGTGCCAGCAGCCTCAATACAGGGTACCTCTCTGGAAACACCATATATTTT. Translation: CASSLNTGYLSGNTIYF.

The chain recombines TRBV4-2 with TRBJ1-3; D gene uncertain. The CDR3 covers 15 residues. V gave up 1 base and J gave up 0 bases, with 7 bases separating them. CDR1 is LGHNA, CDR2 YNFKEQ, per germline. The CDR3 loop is CASSQARYSGNTIYF. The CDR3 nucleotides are TGTGCCAGCAGCCAAGCCAGATACTCTGGAAACACCATATATTTT.

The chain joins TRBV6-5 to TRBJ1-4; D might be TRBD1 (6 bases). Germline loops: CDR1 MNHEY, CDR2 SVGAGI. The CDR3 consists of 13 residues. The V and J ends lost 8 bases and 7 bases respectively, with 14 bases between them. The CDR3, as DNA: TGTGCCAGCCGGGGGGGCGTTAGTGAAAAACTGTTTTTT. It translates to CASRGGVSEKLFF.

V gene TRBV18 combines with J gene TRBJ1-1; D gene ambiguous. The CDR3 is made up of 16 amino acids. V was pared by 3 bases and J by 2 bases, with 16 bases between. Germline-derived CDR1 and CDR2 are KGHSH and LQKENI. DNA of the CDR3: TGTGCCAGCTCACCGCGGACGGTAGGGAGAAACACTGAAGCTTTCTTT. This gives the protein CASSPRTVGRNTEAFF.